This T cell receptor (beta chain) was sequenced during a study of T-cell reconstitution after alpha-beta-depleted transplantation in children (dated by TCRdb to about 2016). Regarding the research as a whole: Using TCR repertoire profiling, the study followed T-cell immune reconstitution in a quantitative way in children after TCRalphabeta/CD19-depleted allogeneic hematopoietic cell transplantation.

A few counts support this clonotype. The clone's antigen remains unknown. Nothing much larger sits one base from this clone, and base qualities are not available. V gives up 5 bases and J gives up 9 bases, and the segment between their germline ends measures 16 bases. Taken from the germline V gene (reference sequence), the CDR1 and CDR2 loops are SEHNR and FQNEAQ. The CDR3 goes from the cysteine to the phenylalanine over 13 residues. Of the read, only the CDR3 DNA is kept; its 39 bases are in frame from base 1. What the authors observed across the whole study: The apparently early alphabetaT-cell count recovery about two months after transplant was reportedly dependent on only several hundred rapidly expanded clones derived from non-depleted graft cells. In some patients, the high TCRbeta diversity seen at day 60 was put down to recipient T cells and intrathymic progenitors that had survived conditioning. Over the following months the frequencies of hyperexpanded clones went down, and after one year T-cell counts and TCRbeta diversity were mostly credited to newly produced T cells.

Receptors were amplified or captured by PCR. The run used an Illumina HiSeq 2500. TCR library preparation used molecular barcoding, with unique molecular identifiers applied to normalize quantification of the TCRbeta repertoire. In TCRdb, the public reads were trimmed at Q25 with fastp and aligned with MiXCR, with productive beta chains retained. Entries that share a CDR3 protein sequence are merged under the most common genes and DNA. A total of hundreds of thousands of distinct CDR3 sequences appear in this sample, 13% of them only once. Clones ranked in the top ten supply around 2.2% of the sample. The intended sense of this specimen's treatment or condition label: allogeneic hematopoietic cell transplantation with graft depleted of TCRalphabeta T cells and CD19 B cells. Transplant recipients were children who received TCRalphabeta/CD19-depleted allogeneic hematopoietic cell grafts.

The chain is encoded by TRBV7-9 joined to TRBJ1-1, with no reliable assignment of the D segment. This receptor was taken from a male patient younger than 18 who had a stem cell transplant for acute myeloid leukemia, so the T cells may come from the graft donor. The sequencing here drew on PBMCs, mostly from graft donor cells, taken 360 days after TCRalphabeta/CD19-depleted stem cell transplant. The CDR3 sequence is CASSGGRAEKAFF. The sequenced DNA is TGTGCCAGCAGCGGTGGAAGGGCAGAAAAAGCTTTCTTT.